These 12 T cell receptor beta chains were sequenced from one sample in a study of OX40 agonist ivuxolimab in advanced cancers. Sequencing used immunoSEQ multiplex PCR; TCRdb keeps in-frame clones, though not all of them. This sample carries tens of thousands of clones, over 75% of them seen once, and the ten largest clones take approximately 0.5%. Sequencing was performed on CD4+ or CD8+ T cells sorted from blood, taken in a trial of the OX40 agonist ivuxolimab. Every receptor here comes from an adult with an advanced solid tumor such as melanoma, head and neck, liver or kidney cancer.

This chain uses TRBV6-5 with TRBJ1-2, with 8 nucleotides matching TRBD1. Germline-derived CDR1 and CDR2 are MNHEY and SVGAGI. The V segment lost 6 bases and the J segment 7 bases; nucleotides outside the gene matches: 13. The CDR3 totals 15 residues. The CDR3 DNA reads TGTGCCAGCAGCCTGACAGGGGCCGAACGAGGTGGCTACACCTTC. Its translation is CASSLTGAERGGYTF.

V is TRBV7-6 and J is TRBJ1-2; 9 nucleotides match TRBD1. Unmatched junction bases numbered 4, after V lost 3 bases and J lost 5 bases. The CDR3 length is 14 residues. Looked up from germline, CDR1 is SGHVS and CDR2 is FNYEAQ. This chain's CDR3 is CASSLDRGRYGYTF. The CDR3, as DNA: TGTGCCAGCAGCTTGGACAGGGGACGATATGGCTACACCTTC.

The CDR3 protein is CASSAHPGTSGTQYF. The CDR3 region has the DNA TGTGCCAGCAGCGCGCACCCTGGGACCTCGGGGACCCAGTACTTC. The chain is built from TRBV11-2 and TRBJ2-5, with D perhaps being TRBD1 or TRBD2 (5 bases each). Germline loops: CDR1 SGHAT, CDR2 FQNNGV. The CDR3 spans 15 residues. V lost 5 bases and J 7 bases, leaving 20 bases between the germline ends.

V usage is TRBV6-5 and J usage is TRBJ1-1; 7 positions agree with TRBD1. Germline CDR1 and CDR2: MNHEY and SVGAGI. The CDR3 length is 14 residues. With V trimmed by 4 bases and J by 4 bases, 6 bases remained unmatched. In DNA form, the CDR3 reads TGTGCCAGCAGTTTGAGGGGGCCTAGCACTGAAGCTTTCTTT. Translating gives CASSLRGPSTEAFF.

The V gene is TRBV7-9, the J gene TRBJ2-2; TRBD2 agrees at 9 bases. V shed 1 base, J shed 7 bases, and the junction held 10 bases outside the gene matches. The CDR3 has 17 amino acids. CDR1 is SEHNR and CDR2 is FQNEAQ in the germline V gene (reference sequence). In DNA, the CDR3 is TGTGCCAGCAGCTTAGGAGGACTAGCGCCGAGGAACGGGGAGCTGTTTTTT. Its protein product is CASSLGGLAPRNGELFF.

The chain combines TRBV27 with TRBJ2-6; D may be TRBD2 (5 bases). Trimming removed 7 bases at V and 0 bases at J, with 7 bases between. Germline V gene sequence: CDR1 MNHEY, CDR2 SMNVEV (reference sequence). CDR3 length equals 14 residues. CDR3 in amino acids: CASKSGSGANVLTF. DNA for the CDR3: TGTGCCAGCAAGAGCGGCTCTGGGGCCAACGTCCTGACTTTC.

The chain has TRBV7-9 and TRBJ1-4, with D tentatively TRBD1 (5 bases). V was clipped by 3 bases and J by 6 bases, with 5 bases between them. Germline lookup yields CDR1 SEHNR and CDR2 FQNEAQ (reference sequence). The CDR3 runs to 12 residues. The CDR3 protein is CASSLGDEKLFF. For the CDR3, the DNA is TGTGCCAGCAGCTTGGGGGATGAAAAACTGTTTTTT.

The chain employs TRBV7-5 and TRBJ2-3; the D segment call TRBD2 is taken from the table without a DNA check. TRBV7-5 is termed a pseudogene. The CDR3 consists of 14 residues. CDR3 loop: CARSLAVKPDTQYF. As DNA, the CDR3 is TGTGCCAGAAGCCTAGCGGTAAAGCCAGATACGCAGTATTTT.

CDR3 amino acids: CASRTGGSNYGYTF. CDR3 nucleotide sequence: TGTGCCAGCAGGACAGGGGGCTCTAACTATGGCTACACCTTC. V and J are TRBV28 and TRBJ1-2; 10 positions agree with TRBD1. The CDR3 is 14 amino acids. CDR1 is MDHEN, CDR2 SYDVKM, per germline. With 6 bases clipped from V and 0 bases from J, the junction kept 1 base outside the gene matches.

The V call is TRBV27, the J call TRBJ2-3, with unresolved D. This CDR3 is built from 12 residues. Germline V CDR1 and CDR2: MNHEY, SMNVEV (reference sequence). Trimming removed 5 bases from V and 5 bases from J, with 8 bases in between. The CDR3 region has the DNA TGTGCCAGCAGTAGGTCGGGAGATACGCAGTATTTT. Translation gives CASSRSGDTQYF.

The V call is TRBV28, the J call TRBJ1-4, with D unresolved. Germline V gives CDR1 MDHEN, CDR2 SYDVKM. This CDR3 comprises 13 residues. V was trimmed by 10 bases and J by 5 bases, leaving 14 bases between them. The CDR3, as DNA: TGTGCCACCGAGAGGGCAGAAAATGAAAAACTGTTTTTT. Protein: CATERAENEKLFF.

CDR3 in DNA: TGTGCCAGTAGTGACCGACAGGGGGCACATGGCTACACCTTC. It specifies CASSDRQGAHGYTF. This chain joins TRBV19 and TRBJ1-2; TRBD1 aligns across 10 bases. The junction had 6 bases not matched to a gene; V was cut back by 5 bases and J by 6 bases. This CDR3 is 14 amino acids long. Germline loops: CDR1 LNHDA, CDR2 SQIVND (reference sequence).